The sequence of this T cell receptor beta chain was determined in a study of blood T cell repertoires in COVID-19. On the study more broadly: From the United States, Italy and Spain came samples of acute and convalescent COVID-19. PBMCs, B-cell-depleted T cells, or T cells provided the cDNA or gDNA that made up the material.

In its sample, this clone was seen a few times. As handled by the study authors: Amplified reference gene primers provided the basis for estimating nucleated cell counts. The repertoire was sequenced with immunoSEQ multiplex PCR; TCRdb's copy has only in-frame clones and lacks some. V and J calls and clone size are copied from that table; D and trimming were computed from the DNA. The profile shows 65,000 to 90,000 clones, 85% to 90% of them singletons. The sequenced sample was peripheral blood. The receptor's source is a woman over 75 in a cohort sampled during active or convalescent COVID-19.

CDR3 sequence reads: CATSDFGQVYEQYF. The CDR3 DNA reads TGTGCCACCAGTGATTTTGGGCAGGTCTACGAGCAGTACTTC. The gene calls are TRBV24-1 and TRBJ2-7; D call uncertain. CDR1 is KGHDR, CDR2 SFDVKD, per germline. The germline V and J ends were trimmed by 1 base and 3 bases, with 9 bases remaining between them. The CDR3 contains 14 residues.